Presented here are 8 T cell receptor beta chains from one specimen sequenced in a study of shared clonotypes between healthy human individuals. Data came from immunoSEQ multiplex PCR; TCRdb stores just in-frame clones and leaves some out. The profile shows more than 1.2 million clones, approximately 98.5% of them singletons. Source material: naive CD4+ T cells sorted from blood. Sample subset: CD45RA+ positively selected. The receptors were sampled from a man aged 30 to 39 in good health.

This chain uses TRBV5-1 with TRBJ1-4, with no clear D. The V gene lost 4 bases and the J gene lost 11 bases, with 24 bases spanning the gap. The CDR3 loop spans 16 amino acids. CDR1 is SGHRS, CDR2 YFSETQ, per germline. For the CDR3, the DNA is TGCGCCAGCAGCAGGGATACAGCTGTATCTGGTCAGAAACTGTTTTTT. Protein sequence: CASSRDTAVSGQKLFF. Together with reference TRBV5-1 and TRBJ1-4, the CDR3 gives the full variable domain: KAGVTQTPRYLIKTRGQQVTLSCSPISGHRSVSWYQQTPGQGLQFLFEYFSETQRNKGNFPGRFSGRQFSNSRSEMNVSTLELGDSALYLCASSRDTAVSGQKLFFGSGTQLSVL.

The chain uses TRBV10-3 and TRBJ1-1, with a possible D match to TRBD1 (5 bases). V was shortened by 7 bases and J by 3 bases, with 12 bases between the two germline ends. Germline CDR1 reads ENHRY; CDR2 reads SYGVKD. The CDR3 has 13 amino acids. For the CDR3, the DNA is TGTGCCATCAATACAGGCGGATACACTGAAGCTTTCTTT. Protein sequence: CAINTGGYTEAFF.

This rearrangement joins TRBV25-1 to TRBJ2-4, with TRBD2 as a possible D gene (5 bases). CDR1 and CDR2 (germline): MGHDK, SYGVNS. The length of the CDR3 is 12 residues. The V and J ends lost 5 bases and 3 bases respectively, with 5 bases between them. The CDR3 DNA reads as TGTGCCAGCAGTCGGGGCAAAAACATTCAGTACTTC. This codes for CASSRGKNIQYF.

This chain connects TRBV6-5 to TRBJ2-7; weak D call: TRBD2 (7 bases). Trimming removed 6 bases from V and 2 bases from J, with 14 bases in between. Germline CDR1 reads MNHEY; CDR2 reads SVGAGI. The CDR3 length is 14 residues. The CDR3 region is CASSRWEGAYEQYF. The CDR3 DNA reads TGTGCCAGCAGCCGATGGGAGGGGGCCTACGAGCAGTACTTC.

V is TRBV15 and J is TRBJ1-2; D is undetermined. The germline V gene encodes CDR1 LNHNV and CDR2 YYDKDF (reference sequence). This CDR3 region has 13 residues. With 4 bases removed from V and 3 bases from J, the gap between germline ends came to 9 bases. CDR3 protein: CATSMRRDYGYTF. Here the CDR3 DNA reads TGTGCCACCAGCATGAGGAGAGACTATGGCTACACCTTC.

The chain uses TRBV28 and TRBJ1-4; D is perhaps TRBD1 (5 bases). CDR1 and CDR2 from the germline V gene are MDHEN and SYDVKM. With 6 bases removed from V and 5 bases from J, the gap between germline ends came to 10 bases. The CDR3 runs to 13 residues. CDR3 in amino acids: CASSPGPNEKLFF. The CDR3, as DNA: TGTGCCAGCAGCCCGGGACCCAATGAAAAACTGTTTTTT.

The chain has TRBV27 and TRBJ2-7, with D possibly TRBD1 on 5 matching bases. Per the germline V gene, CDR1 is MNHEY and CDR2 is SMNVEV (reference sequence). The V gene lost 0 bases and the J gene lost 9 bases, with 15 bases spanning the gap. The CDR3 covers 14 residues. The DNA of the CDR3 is TGTGCCAGCAGTTTATCCGGCGGCCCAGGGATGCAGTACTTC. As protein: CASSLSGGPGMQYF.

The chain's CDR3 is CARAKVEGNYGYTF. CDR3 bases: TGCGCCAGAGCCAAGGTTGAGGGGAACTATGGCTACACCTTC. The V gene is TRBV4-1, the J gene TRBJ1-2; a weak D match, TRBD1 (5 bases). V dropped 9 bases and J dropped 2 bases, with 16 bases sitting between them. Germline assignment: CDR1 MGHRA and CDR2 YSYEKL. The CDR3 length is 14 residues.